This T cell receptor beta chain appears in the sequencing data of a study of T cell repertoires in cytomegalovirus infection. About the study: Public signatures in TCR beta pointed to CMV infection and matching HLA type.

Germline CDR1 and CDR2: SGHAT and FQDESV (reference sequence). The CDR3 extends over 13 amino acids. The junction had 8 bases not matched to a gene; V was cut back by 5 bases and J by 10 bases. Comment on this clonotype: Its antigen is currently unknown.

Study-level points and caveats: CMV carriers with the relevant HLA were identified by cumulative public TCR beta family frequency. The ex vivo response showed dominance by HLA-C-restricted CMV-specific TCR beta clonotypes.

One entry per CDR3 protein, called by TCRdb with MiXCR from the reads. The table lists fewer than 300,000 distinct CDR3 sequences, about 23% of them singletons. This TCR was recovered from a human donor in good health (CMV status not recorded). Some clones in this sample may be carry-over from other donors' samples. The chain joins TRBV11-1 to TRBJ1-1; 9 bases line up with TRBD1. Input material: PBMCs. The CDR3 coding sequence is TGTGCCAGCAGCCGGGGACAGGGAAATGGAGCTTTCTTT. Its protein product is CASSRGQGNGAFF.